These 7 T cell receptor beta chains share one sample of origin, sequenced in a study of blood T cells in healthy people across ages. Using a J-beta primer mix together with a sample-barcoded 5' primer, a second PCR was run for about 6 to 11 cycles. MiXCR, applied by TCRdb to the 5' RACE reads, yields one record per CDR3 protein. Of 1.5 million to 2 million distinct CDR3 sequences listed, around half are singletons. Input material: blood. The origin of the receptors is a woman aged 40 to 49 in good health.

This clonotype appeared once. This chain joins TRBV20-1 and TRBJ1-5, with TRBD1 matching over 8 bases. Trimming removed 4 bases from V and 6 bases from J; junction bases left unmatched: 5. The CDR3 runs to 13 residues. Germline V lookup: CDR1 DFQATT, CDR2 SNEGSKA (reference sequence). The CDR3 loop is CSANRGKTQPQHF. CDR3 coding DNA: TGCAGTGCTAACAGGGGGAAAACTCAGCCCCAGCATTTT.

V and J are TRBV10-3 and TRBJ1-5; D might be TRBD1 (5 bases). CDR1 and CDR2 from the germline V gene are ENHRY and SYGVKD. This CDR3 is 16 amino acids long. Between the trimmed V and J ends, which lost 3 bases and 6 bases, there was a span of 18 bases. CDR3 residues: CAISDPGRRSIQPQHF. DNA for the CDR3: TGTGCCATCAGTGATCCAGGGCGTAGATCAATTCAGCCCCAGCATTTT.

This clonotype occurred once. V gene TRBV4-1 combines with J gene TRBJ1-5; D is perhaps TRBD1 (6 bases). Looked up from germline, CDR1 is MGHRA and CDR2 is YSYEKL. The CDR3 runs to 16 residues. V dropped 4 bases and J dropped 0 bases, with 13 bases sitting between them. CDR3: CASSRETGRSNQPQHF. The CDR3 DNA follows: TGCGCCAGCAGCCGAGAGACAGGTCGTAGCAATCAGCCCCAGCATTTT.

This clonotype was recorded only once. The gene calls are TRBV11-2 and TRBJ2-5; 10 nucleotides match TRBD1. The J call may be in error: the DNA end matches TRBJ2-7 better. This CDR3 contains 16 residues. Germline V gives CDR1 SGHAT, CDR2 FQNNGV. CDR3 DNA: TGTGCCAGCAGCTTAGTCAGGGACAGGGGACACTACGAGCAGTACTTC. Amino acids: CASSLVRDRGHYEQYF.

V usage is TRBV5-6 and J usage is TRBJ2-1; D is perhaps TRBD1 (6 bases). Germline CDR1 and CDR2: SGHDT and YYEEEE. Trimming removed 0 bases at V and 8 bases at J, with 15 bases between. The CDR3 length is 15 residues. In DNA, the CDR3 is TGTGCCAGCAGCTTGGCAGGGGTTCGTGGGGATGAGCAGTTCTTC. This encodes CASSLAGVRGDEQFF.

The CDR3, as DNA: TGCGCCAGCAGCCAAGAGACAGGGGTATCCGGGGCCAACGTCCTGACTTTC. Translation: CASSQETGVSGANVLTF. This chain links TRBV4-3 with TRBJ2-6; TRBD1 matches 8 bases. The V segment lost 0 bases and the J segment 4 bases; nucleotides outside the gene matches: 5. The CDR3 runs 17 residues. Germline V gives CDR1 LGHNA, CDR2 YSLEER.

The chain has TRBV11-2 and TRBJ2-2; 9 bases are a match to TRBD1. The germline gives CDR1 SGHAT, CDR2 FQNNGV. Losses at the gene ends were 5 bases for V and 5 bases for J; bases not matched to a gene: 9. This CDR3 is 16 amino acids long. CDR3 nucleotides: TGTGCCAGCAGCCTAGTCCGGGACAGGGTAACCGGGGAGCTGTTTTTT. Protein: CASSLVRDRVTGELFF.